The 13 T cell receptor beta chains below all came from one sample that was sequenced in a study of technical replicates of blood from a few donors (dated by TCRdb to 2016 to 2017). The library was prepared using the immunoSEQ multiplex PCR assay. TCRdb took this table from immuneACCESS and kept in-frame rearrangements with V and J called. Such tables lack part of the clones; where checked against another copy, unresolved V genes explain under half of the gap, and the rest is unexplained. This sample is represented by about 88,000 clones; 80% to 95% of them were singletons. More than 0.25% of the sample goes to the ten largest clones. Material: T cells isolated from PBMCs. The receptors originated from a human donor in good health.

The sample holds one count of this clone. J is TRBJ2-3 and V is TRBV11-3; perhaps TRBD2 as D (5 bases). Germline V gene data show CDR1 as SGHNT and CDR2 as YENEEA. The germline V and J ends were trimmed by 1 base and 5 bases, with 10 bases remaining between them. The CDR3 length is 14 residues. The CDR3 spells CASSLGGPQDTQYF. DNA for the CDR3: TGTGCCAGCAGCTTAGGAGGGCCTCAAGATACGCAGTATTTT.

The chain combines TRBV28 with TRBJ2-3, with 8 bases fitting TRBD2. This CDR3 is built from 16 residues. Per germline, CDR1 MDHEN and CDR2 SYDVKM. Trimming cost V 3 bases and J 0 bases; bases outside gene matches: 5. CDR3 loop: CASSFTGLASTDTQYF. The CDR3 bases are TGTGCCAGCAGTTTTACTGGACTAGCTAGCACAGATACGCAGTATTTT.

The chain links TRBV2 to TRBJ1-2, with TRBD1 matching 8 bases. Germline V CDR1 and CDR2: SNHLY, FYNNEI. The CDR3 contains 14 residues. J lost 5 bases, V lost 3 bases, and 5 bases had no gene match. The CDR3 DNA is TGTGCCAGCAGTGACCAGGGGGCCGTGTATGGCTACACCTTC. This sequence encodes CASSDQGAVYGYTF.

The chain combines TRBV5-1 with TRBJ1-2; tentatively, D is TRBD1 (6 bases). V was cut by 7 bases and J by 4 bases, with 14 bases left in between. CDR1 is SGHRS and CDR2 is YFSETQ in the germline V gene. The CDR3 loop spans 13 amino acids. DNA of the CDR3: TGCGCCAGCTCCGAACAGGGATTCTATGGCTACACCTTC. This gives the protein CASSEQGFYGYTF.

In DNA, the CDR3 is TGCGCCAGCAGCTTAGAGGAGTCTGGCGGGGGATCCTACGAGCAGTACTTC. As protein: CASSLEESGGGSYEQYF. V gene TRBV5-1 combines with J gene TRBJ2-7, with 7 bases matching TRBD2. CDR1 is SGHRS and CDR2 is YFSETQ in the germline V gene. V lost 2 bases and J lost 1; bases outside the gene matches: 12. This CDR3 region has 17 residues.

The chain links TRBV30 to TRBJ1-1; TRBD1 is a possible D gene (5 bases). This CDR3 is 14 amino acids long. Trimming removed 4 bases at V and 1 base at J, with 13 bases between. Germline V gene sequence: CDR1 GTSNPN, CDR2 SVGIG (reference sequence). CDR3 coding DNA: TGTGCCTGGACCAAGGTACAGGCGAACACTGAAGCTTTCTTT. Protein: CAWTKVQANTEAFF. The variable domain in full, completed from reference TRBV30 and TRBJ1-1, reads SQTIHQWPATLVQPVGSPLSLECTVEGTSNPNLYWYRQAAGRGLQLLFYSVGIGQISSEVPQNLSASRPQDRQFILSSKKLLLSDSGFYLCAWTKVQANTEAFFGQGTRLTVV.

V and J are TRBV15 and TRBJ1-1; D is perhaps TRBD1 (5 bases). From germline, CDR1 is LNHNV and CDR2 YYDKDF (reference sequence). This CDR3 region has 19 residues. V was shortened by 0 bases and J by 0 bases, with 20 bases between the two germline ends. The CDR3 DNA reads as TGTGCCACCAGCAGAGATCGTACGGGGGGATTTGATATGAACACTGAAGCTTTCTTT. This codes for CATSRDRTGGFDMNTEAFF.

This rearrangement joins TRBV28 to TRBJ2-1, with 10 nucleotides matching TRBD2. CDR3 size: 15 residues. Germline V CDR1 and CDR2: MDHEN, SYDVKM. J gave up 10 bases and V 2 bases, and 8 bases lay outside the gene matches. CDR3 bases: TGTGCCAGCAGTTTAGAGCGGGAGGGCCGGGGGGAGCAGTTCTTC. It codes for CASSLEREGRGEQFF.

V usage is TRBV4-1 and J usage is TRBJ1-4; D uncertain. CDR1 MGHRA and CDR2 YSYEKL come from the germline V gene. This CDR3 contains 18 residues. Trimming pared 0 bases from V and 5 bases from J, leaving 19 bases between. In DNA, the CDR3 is TGCGCCAGCAGCCAAGATAGAGACTCTCGACGGGTAAATGAAAAACTGTTTTTT. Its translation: CASSQDRDSRRVNEKLFF.

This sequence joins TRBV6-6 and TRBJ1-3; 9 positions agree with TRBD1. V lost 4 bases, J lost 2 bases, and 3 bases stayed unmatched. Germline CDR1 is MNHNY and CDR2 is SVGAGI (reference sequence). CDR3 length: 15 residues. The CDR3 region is CASSSTGGPGNTIYF. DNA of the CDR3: TGTGCCAGCAGTTCGACAGGGGGACCTGGAAACACCATATATTTT.

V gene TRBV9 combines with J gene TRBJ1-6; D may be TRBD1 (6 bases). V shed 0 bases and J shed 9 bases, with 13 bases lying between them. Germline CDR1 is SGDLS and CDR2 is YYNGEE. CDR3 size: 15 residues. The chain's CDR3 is CASSVEGVRGSPLHF. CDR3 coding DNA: TGTGCCAGCAGCGTAGAGGGGGTTCGGGGTTCACCCCTCCACTTT.

The CDR3 protein is CASSQHLSGKYNEQFF. The CDR3, as DNA: TGCGCCAGCAGCCAGCACCTTAGCGGAAAATACAATGAGCAGTTCTTC. This chain uses TRBV4-1 with TRBJ2-1, with a weak D call TRBD2 (6 bases). With 3 bases removed from V and 4 bases from J, the gap between germline ends came to 16 bases. The CDR3 consists of 16 residues. Germline V gene data show CDR1 as MGHRA and CDR2 as YSYEKL.

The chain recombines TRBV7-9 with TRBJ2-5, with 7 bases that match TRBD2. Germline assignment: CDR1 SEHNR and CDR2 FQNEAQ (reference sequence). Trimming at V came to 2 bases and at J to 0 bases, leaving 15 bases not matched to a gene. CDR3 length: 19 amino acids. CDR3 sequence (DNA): TGTGCCAGCAGCTTACTTCTTCGGAAGGCTAGCGGTTACCAAGAGACCCAGTACTTC. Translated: CASSLLLRKASGYQETQYF.